This TCR beta chain was recovered during a study of blood T cells in healthy people across ages. Study results and caveats: Unknown donor CMV status possibly confounded expanded clonotype changes. Observed TCR beta diversity showed a strong correlation with the percentage of naive T cells as measured by flow cytometry.

There are 16 residues in the CDR3. CDR1 and CDR2 (germline): SGHVS, FQNEAQ. Unmatched junction bases numbered 13, after V lost 5 bases and J lost 3 bases. Then a second PCR, running roughly 6 to 12 cycles, was carried out with a sample-barcoded 5' primer and a J-beta primer mix. All samples gave at least 2.5 million CDR3-containing paired-end reads. TCRdb re-analysed the 5' RACE reads in MiXCR, keeping a single row per CDR3 protein. The sample includes 1.5 million to 2 million distinct CDR3 sequences, roughly 30% of them seen just once. This clonotype has a handful of counts. The antigen is not known. The chain joins TRBV7-8 to TRBJ2-7, with 7 bases that match TRBD1. Sequencing input: blood. The TCR sequence derives from a young woman in good health. The CDR3 nucleotides are TGTGCCAGCAGCCTTCAAAGACAGGGTTCATACTACGAGCAGTACTTC. It is translated as CASSLQRQGSYYEQYF.